The 9 T cell receptor beta chains listed next were all sequenced from one sample in a study of blood T cell repertoires in COVID-19 (dated by TCRdb to the early 2020s). The method was the immunoSEQ multiplex PCR assay. The source is immuneACCESS, and TCRdb retained only in-frame sequences with V and J called. Part of the clones is not carried over; for the studies checked, unresolved V genes explain less than half of this, and the remainder is unexplained. The sample includes more than 150,000 clones, with 82% observed a single time. In total, the top ten clones hold about 11% of the sample. Specimen: PBMCs or T cells enriched from blood (not recorded which). The receptors shown here come from a man aged 45-65 years who had recovered from COVID-19.

The chain links TRBV6-5 to TRBJ2-7; 8 bases align to TRBD2. This CDR3 has 14 residues. The germline V gene encodes CDR1 MNHEY and CDR2 SVGAGI. V lost 6 bases, J lost 6 bases, and 10 bases stayed unmatched. The CDR3 is CASRGAGVGAEQYF. In nucleotides, the CDR3 is TGTGCCAGCAGGGGAGCGGGAGTTGGGGCCGAGCAGTACTTC.

The chain recombines TRBV19 with TRBJ1-5, with TRBD1 identical over 9 bases. This CDR3 comprises 15 residues. The V segment lost 1 base and the J segment 2 bases; nucleotides outside the gene matches: 0. The germline V gene has CDR1 LNHDA and CDR2 SQIVND (reference sequence). In DNA form, the CDR3 reads TGTGCCAGTAGTATAGGGACAGGGGGCAATCAGCCCCAGCATTTT. Translation: CASSIGTGGNQPQHF.

The gene calls are TRBV19 and TRBJ1-2; D is possibly TRBD1 (5 bases). The CDR3 has 15 residues. Trimming removed 2 bases from V and 6 bases from J, with 16 bases in between. Per germline, CDR1 LNHDA and CDR2 SQIVND (reference sequence). This chain's CDR3 is CASSITPTVSDGYTF. In DNA, the CDR3 is TGTGCCAGTAGTATAACACCGACAGTTTCGGATGGCTACACCTTC.

The CDR3 spells CASSLDGQSSGNTIYF. The CDR3 nucleotides read TGTGCCAGCAGCTTGGACGGACAGTCATCTGGAAACACCATATATTTT. The genes are TRBV5-5 and TRBJ1-3; maybe TRBD1 (6 bases). Germline V gene lookup returns CDR1 SGHKS and CDR2 YYEKEE (reference sequence). The ends were cut back, 0 bases at V and 1 base at J, with 11 bases in the middle. The CDR3 contains 16 residues. Full variable domain (outside the CDR3, taken from reference TRBV5-5 and TRBJ1-3): DAGVTQSPTHLIKTRGQQVTLRCSPISGHKSVSWYQQVLGQGPQFIFQYYEKEERGRGNFPDRFSARQFPNYSSELNVNALLLGDSALYLCASSLDGQSSGNTIYFGEGSWLTVV.

V is TRBV5-1 and J is TRBJ1-5, with 9 bases aligning to TRBD1. CDR3 size: 14 residues. J gave up 7 bases and V 1 base, and 3 bases lay outside the gene matches. The germline V gene has CDR1 SGHRS and CDR2 YFSETQ. CDR3 residues: CASSLLGQGQPQHF. CDR3 bases: TGCGCCAGCAGCTTGTTGGGACAGGGACAGCCCCAGCATTTT.

The genes are TRBV19 and TRBJ2-2; tentatively, D is TRBD1 (6 bases). The CDR3 loop spans 13 amino acids. Trimming took off 6 bases at V and 6 bases at J, with 11 bases between the two ends. The germline CDR1 and CDR2 sequences are LNHDA and SQIVND (reference sequence). Here the CDR3 reads CASRTGFPGELFF. CDR3 coding DNA: TGTGCCAGTAGAACAGGGTTTCCCGGGGAGCTGTTTTTT.

The J gene is TRBJ2-4, the V gene TRBV5-6; D is perhaps TRBD2 (5 bases). Per germline, CDR1 SGHDT and CDR2 YYEEEE. The CDR3 totals 15 residues. Deletions cut 3 bases from V and 2 bases from J, with 12 bases between. CDR3 sequence reads: CASSSLGSTKNIQYF. CDR3 sequence (DNA): TGTGCCAGCAGCTCCTTGGGGAGCACCAAAAACATTCAGTACTTC.

The chain couples TRBV3-1 (or the pseudogene TRBV3-2) to TRBJ1-2; weak D call: TRBD1 (6 bases). There are 17 residues in the CDR3. Per the germline V gene, CDR1 is LGHDT and CDR2 is YNNKEL (reference sequence). Trimming pared 4 bases from V and 0 bases from J, leaving 18 bases between. The CDR3 bases are TGTGCCAGCAGCCGACAAACCGGGACAACTACTAACTATGGCTACACCTTC. Protein: CASSRQTGTTTNYGYTF.

This clone has only a few counts. V usage is TRBV5-1 and J usage is TRBJ2-1; weak D call: TRBD1 (6 bases). V was trimmed by 0 bases and J by 5 bases, leaving 12 bases between them. Germline V gives CDR1 SGHRS, CDR2 YFSETQ. The CDR3 contains 15 residues. CDR3 nucleotides: TGCGCCAGCAGCTTGGGGCAGGGGAGAAACAATGAGCAGTTCTTC. Protein sequence: CASSLGQGRNNEQFF.